This T cell receptor (beta chain) emerged from a study of CD8+CD57+ T cells in acquired aplastic anemia. Looking at the study overall: Across the sorted CD4+ and CD8+ cells, DNA amounts averaged around 3.2 ug.

The CDR3 totals 13 residues. V trimming: 8 bases; J trimming: 8 bases; junction bases outside the gene matches: 7. Per germline, CDR1 SNHLY and CDR2 FYNNEI. Overall study results and limits: Patients and controls turned out to have 25 to 30 CD8+ CDR3 sequences in common.

In this sample, this clonotype turned up many times. Its antigen remains unknown. Genomic DNA acted as the template from which TCR beta VDJ combination and CDR3 sequence profiling were carried out. TCRdb ran MiXCR on the reads and lists one entry per CDR3 protein. Here the sample spans approximately 81,000 distinct CDR3 sequences, around 42% being singletons. The sample was sorted CD4+, CD8+, or CD8+CD57+ T cells (not recorded which) from PBMCs. V gene TRBV2 combines with J gene TRBJ1-2; 11 bases line up with TRBD1. The origin of this receptor is a human donor in good health, serving as a control. CDR3 coding DNA: TGTGCCAGCGTGGGACAGGGGGGCTGGGGCTACACCTTC. Translating gives CASVGQGGWGYTF. Full variable domain (missing parts from reference TRBV2 and TRBJ1-2): EPEVTQTPSHQVTQMGQEVILRCVPISNHLYFYWYRQILGQKVEFLVSFYNNEISEKSEIFDDQFSVERPDGSNFTLKIRSTKLEDSAMYFCASVGQGGWGYTFGSGTRLTVV.